The 12 T cell receptor beta chains given below trace back to one sample, sequenced in a study of T cells in tuberculosis. Sequencing used immunoSEQ multiplex PCR; TCRdb keeps in-frame clones, though not all of them. The data show under 45,000 clones, around 93% seen once. The time point here: new active TB diagnosis, blood taken before or within 7 days of starting treatment. Sample: PBMCs, taken at tuberculosis diagnosis. Receptor source: an adult with tuberculosis.

The rearrangement uses TRBV7-2 and TRBJ1-1; unclear D gene. The length of the CDR3 is 13 residues. V lost 5 bases, J lost 3 bases, and 10 bases lay in between. Germline V gene lookup returns CDR1 SGHTA and CDR2 FQGNSA. CDR3 sequence (DNA): TGTGCCAGCAGCGCGATGAGGCACACTGAAGCTTTCTTT. It specifies CASSAMRHTEAFF.

V is TRBV6-5 and J is TRBJ1-1; weak D call: TRBD1 (6 bases). The V end lost 6 bases, the J end lost 5 bases, and 19 bases lay between the germline ends. Germline V gene data show CDR1 as MNHEY and CDR2 as SVGAGI. The CDR3 has 15 residues. The CDR3 DNA sequence: TGTGCCAGCAGCCTCCCCGGCAGGGGAGGGACTGAAGCTTTCTTT. This gives the protein CASSLPGRGGTEAFF.

The genes are TRBV6-1 and TRBJ1-2; D is uncertain. Germline-derived CDR1 and CDR2 are MNHNS and SASEGT. V dropped 1 base and J dropped 2 bases, with 11 bases sitting between them. The CDR3 loop spans 15 amino acids. The CDR3 reads CASSEVGEANYGYTF. CDR3 sequence (DNA): TGTGCCAGCAGTGAAGTCGGGGAGGCCAACTATGGCTACACCTTC.

The sample holds one count of this clone. This chain uses TRBV11-1 with TRBJ2-3; TRBD1 agrees at 8 bases. Trimming at V came to 10 bases and at J to 5 bases, leaving 11 bases not matched to a gene. CDR1 is SGHAT, CDR2 FQDESV, per germline (reference sequence). The CDR3 consists of 14 residues. CDR3 bases: TGTGCCACGAAATTCAGGGGGCGCGGAGATACGCAGTATTTT. It translates to CATKFRGRGDTQYF.

V and J are TRBV11-2 and TRBJ1-5; D remains unclear. Trimming left V 5 bases short and J 6 bases short, with 17 bases between. The germline CDR1 and CDR2 sequences are SGHAT and FQNNGV. The CDR3 spans 15 residues. For the CDR3, the DNA is TGTGCCAGCAGCCCGGGTGGAGTAGGTCCTCAGCCCCAGCATTTT. Its protein is CASSPGGVGPQPQHF.

This clone was seen a single time. V gene TRBV7-2 combines with J gene TRBJ1-6, with 7 positions matching TRBD1. V shed 5 bases, J shed 9 bases, and the junction held 10 bases outside the gene matches. The CDR3 totals 15 residues. The germline V gene has CDR1 SGHTA and CDR2 FQGNSA. The CDR3 is CASSPRQGESSPLHF. Written as DNA, the CDR3 is TGTGCCAGCAGCCCCCGACAGGGAGAAAGTTCACCCCTCCACTTT.

This clone was recorded only once. The chain carries TRBV15 and TRBJ1-5, with a weak D call TRBD1 (5 bases). V gave up 0 bases and J gave up 5 bases, with 8 bases separating them. This CDR3 is 14 amino acids long. CDR1 is LNHNV, CDR2 YYDKDF, per germline (reference sequence). CDR3 loop: CATSRDRADQPQHF. As DNA, the CDR3 is TGTGCCACCAGCAGAGACAGGGCGGATCAGCCCCAGCATTTT. Filled out from reference TRBV15 and TRBJ1-5, the complete variable domain reads DAMVIQNPRYQVTQFGKPVTLSCSQTLNHNVMYWYQQKSSQAPKLLFHYYDKDFNNEADTPDNFQSRRPNTSFCFLDIRSPGLGDTAMYLCATSRDRADQPQHFGDGTRLSIL.

V usage is TRBV28 and J usage is TRBJ1-4; the D gene is possibly TRBD1 (5 bases). V lost 2 bases, J lost 6 bases, and 7 bases lay in between. CDR1 MDHEN and CDR2 SYDVKM come from the germline V gene. There are 13 residues in the CDR3. The CDR3 loop is CASSLGGDEKLFF. DNA of the CDR3: TGTGCCAGCAGTTTAGGGGGGGATGAAAAACTGTTTTTT. The entire variable domain, with the rest obtained from reference TRBV28 and TRBJ1-4, is as follows: DVKVTQSSRYLVKRTGEKVFLECVQDMDHENMFWYRQDPGLGLRLIYFSYDVKMKEKGDIPEGYSVSREKKERFSLILESASTNQTSMYLCASSLGGDEKLFFGSGTQLSVL.

This chain connects TRBV7-8 to TRBJ2-7; D may be TRBD1 (5 bases). V lost 3 bases to trimming and J lost 2 bases, with 8 bases between them. The CDR3 covers 13 residues. Germline CDR1 SGHVS, CDR2 FQNEAQ. CDR3 bases: TGTGCCAGCAGCTTCAGGGCGACCTACGAGCAGTACTTC. This codes for CASSFRATYEQYF.

The V gene is TRBV2, the J gene TRBJ2-4; 8 positions match TRBD2. Losses at the gene ends were 8 bases for V and 0 bases for J; bases not matched to a gene: 9. Germline CDR1 is SNHLY and CDR2 is FYNNEI. The CDR3 spans 16 residues. The CDR3 DNA is TGTGCCAGCTTTCTCCGGGGGGGCGGAGCCAAAAACATTCAGTACTTC. Amino acid sequence: CASFLRGGGAKNIQYF.

The chain combines TRBV7-2 with TRBJ1-5; D gene unclear. V was pared by 2 bases and J by 0 bases, with 14 bases between. The CDR3 is 17 amino acids. The V gene's germline CDR1 is SGHTA and CDR2 FQGNSA. The CDR3 here is CASSLTGAFYSNQPQHF. The DNA of the CDR3 is TGTGCCAGCAGCTTAACGGGAGCCTTTTATAGCAATCAGCCCCAGCATTTT. The entire variable domain, with the rest obtained from reference TRBV7-2 and TRBJ1-5, is as follows: GAGVSQSPSNKVTEKGKDVELRCDPISGHTALYWYRQSLGQGLEFLIYFQGNSAPDKSGLPSDRFSAERTGGSVSTLTIQRTQQEDSAVYLCASSLTGAFYSNQPQHFGDGTRLSIL.

The count of this clone is one. The rearrangement joins TRBV4-1 to TRBJ1-4; perhaps TRBD1 as D (5 bases). Per the germline V gene, CDR1 is MGHRA and CDR2 is YSYEKL. V lost 0 bases to trimming and J lost 0 bases, with 8 bases between them. The length of the CDR3 is 16 residues. The DNA of the CDR3 is TGCGCCAGCAGCCAAGAGGGGCAGGCAACTAATGAAAAACTGTTTTTT. Protein product: CASSQEGQATNEKLFF.